The 27 T cell receptor beta chains in this list originate from one sample, sequenced in a study of shared clonotypes between healthy human individuals. CD8 cells classed as naive were CD45RO-negative and positively selected for CCR7, excluding terminally differentiated effector memory CD45RA+ cells. The method was immunoSEQ multiplex PCR; TCRdb's version includes in-frame clones alone and lacks a portion of them. The repertoire holds roughly 1,800,000 clones, with approximately 95% as singletons. Source material: naive CD8+ T cells sorted from blood. The receptors originated from a man in his late teens or twenties in good health.

Comment on this clone: This CDR3 is also generated by other DNA sequences in the sample. V gene TRBV4-3 combines with J gene TRBJ2-4; D is possibly TRBD2 (6 bases). Germline V gives CDR1 LGHNA, CDR2 YSLEER. With 3 bases removed from V and 7 bases from J, the gap between germline ends came to 13 bases. This CDR3 spans 14 amino acids. CDR3 nucleotide sequence: TGCGCCAGCAGCCAGGCGGGGTCAGGGAACATTCAGTACTTC. Amino acid sequence: CASSQAGSGNIQYF.

V is TRBV5-1 and J is TRBJ2-7; a weak D match, TRBD1 (6 bases). Trimming removed 2 bases at V and 3 bases at J, with 12 bases between. Looked up from germline, CDR1 is SGHRS and CDR2 is YFSETQ. There are 14 residues in the CDR3. The DNA of the CDR3 is TGCGCCAGCAGCTTCGCTCAGGGGATCTACGAGCAGTACTTC. Translating gives CASSFAQGIYEQYF.

The J gene is TRBJ2-1, the V gene TRBV9; perhaps TRBD1 as D (5 bases). The germline CDR1 and CDR2 sequences are SGDLS and YYNGEE. V was pared by 1 base and J by 2 bases, with 13 bases between. The CDR3 has 16 amino acids. CDR3 loop: CASSVFRAGAYNEQFF. The DNA for the CDR3 is TGTGCCAGCAGCGTATTCAGGGCCGGCGCCTACAATGAGCAGTTCTTC. The entire variable domain, with the rest obtained from reference TRBV9 and TRBJ2-1, is as follows: DSGVTQTPKHLITATGQRVTLRCSPRSGDLSVYWYQQSLDQGLQFLIQYYNGEERAKGNILERFSAQQFPDLHSELNLSSLELGDSALYFCASSVFRAGAYNEQFFGPGTRLTVL.

This chain uses TRBV29-1 with TRBJ2-2; D is unclear. V lost 1 base and J lost 6, with 3 bases in between. Germline assignment: CDR1 SQVTM and CDR2 ANQGSEA. This CDR3 spans 11 amino acids. The CDR3, as DNA: TGCAGCGTTGAAGGGGCCGGGGAGCTGTTTTTT. Translation: CSVEGAGELFF.

This clone appeared once. The chain combines TRBV6-5 with TRBJ1-5; possible D gene TRBD1, 5 bases. Germline loops: CDR1 MNHEY, CDR2 SVGAGI. Trimming took off 2 bases at V and 5 bases at J, with 13 bases between the two ends. The CDR3 covers 15 residues. CDR3 bases: TGTGCCAGCAGTTACGGGAACGGGGGGGATCAGCCCCAGCATTTT. It is translated as CASSYGNGGDQPQHF.

This rearrangement joins TRBV28 to TRBJ1-1; unclear D gene. With 1 base removed from V and 10 bases from J, the gap between germline ends came to 16 bases. Germline lookup yields CDR1 MDHEN and CDR2 SYDVKM. The CDR3 spans 14 residues. The CDR3 sequence is CASSLYWASAGAFF. Here the CDR3 DNA reads TGTGCCAGCAGTTTATATTGGGCCAGTGCTGGAGCTTTCTTT.

The chain is built from TRBV2 and TRBJ2-7; TRBD1 agrees at 12 bases. There are 14 residues in the CDR3. Per the germline V gene, CDR1 is SNHLY and CDR2 is FYNNEI. The junction had 5 bases not matched to a gene; V was cut back by 6 bases and J by 5 bases. The CDR3 region has the DNA TGTGCCAGCAGGGGACAGGGGGCGCGGGACGAGCAGTACTTC. Amino acid sequence: CASRGQGARDEQYF. Filled out from reference TRBV2 and TRBJ2-7, the complete variable domain reads EPEVTQTPSHQVTQMGQEVILRCVPISNHLYFYWYRQILGQKVEFLVSFYNNEISEKSEIFDDQFSVERPDGSNFTLKIRSTKLEDSAMYFCASRGQGARDEQYFGPGTRLTVT.

The rearrangement joins TRBV27 to TRBJ2-2; a possible D gene is TRBD1 (5 bases). Germline lookup yields CDR1 MNHEY and CDR2 SMNVEV (reference sequence). The CDR3 length is 16 residues. V was shortened by 3 bases and J by 0 bases, with 11 bases between the two germline ends. The CDR3 DNA reads as TGTGCCAGCAGTTTCCAGACAGTCACGAACACCGGGGAGCTGTTTTTT. This encodes CASSFQTVTNTGELFF.

The CDR3 here is CASRDPGTFLTDTQYF. The CDR3 DNA sequence: TGTGCCAGCAGAGACCCCGGGACATTCCTCACAGATACGCAGTATTTT. The chain has TRBV27 and TRBJ2-3; D perhaps matches TRBD1 (6 bases). The germline V and J ends were trimmed by 6 bases and 2 bases, with 18 bases remaining between them. CDR1 is MNHEY, CDR2 SMNVEV, per germline (reference sequence). The CDR3 is 16 amino acids.

This clone appeared once. This chain's CDR3 is CARSLKTSVCTDTQYF. In nucleotides, the CDR3 is TGTGCCAGAAGCTTGAAGACTAGCGTTTGCACAGATACGCAGTATTTT. The chain joins TRBV5-3 to TRBJ2-3; TRBD2 aligns across 8 bases. TRBV5-3 is placed among ORFs of uncertain function. The CDR3 sequence is 16 residues long. Unmatched junction bases numbered 5, after V lost 1 base and J lost 1 base.

Here the CDR3 DNA reads TGTGCCAGCAGCACGTGGACTAGCGGGAGCTACGAGCAGTACTTC. As protein: CASSTWTSGSYEQYF. The chain uses TRBV7-9 and TRBJ2-7; 13 bases match TRBD2. Germline CDR1 is SEHNR and CDR2 is FQNEAQ (reference sequence). Germline trimming cut 5 bases from V and 3 bases from J; bases unmatched to any gene: 4. The length of the CDR3 is 15 residues.

V usage is TRBV4-3 and J usage is TRBJ2-5, with a weak D call TRBD2 (7 bases). This CDR3 is built from 18 residues. Trimming shortened V by 0 bases and J by 4 bases, and 21 bases separated the two germline ends. CDR1 and CDR2 (germline): LGHNA, YSLEER. CDR3: CASSQEAGRGAPLETQYF. DNA of the CDR3: TGCGCCAGCAGCCAAGAAGCCGGACGGGGGGCGCCCCTAGAGACCCAGTACTTC.

The rearrangement joins TRBV5-1 to TRBJ1-1, with 7 positions matching TRBD1. J was trimmed by 6 bases and V by 4 bases; bases with no gene match: 6. CDR3 length: 13 residues. From germline, CDR1 is SGHRS and CDR2 YFSETQ. The CDR3 loop reads CASSPWTGAEAFF. As DNA, the CDR3 is TGCGCCAGCAGCCCTTGGACAGGAGCTGAAGCTTTCTTT.

This clone was recorded only once. The chain is built from TRBV10-2 and TRBJ1-5; D is unclear. With 2 bases removed from V and 4 bases from J, the gap between germline ends came to 9 bases. Per the germline V gene, CDR1 is WSHSY and CDR2 is SAAADI. The CDR3 totals 14 residues. The CDR3 DNA is TGCGCCAGCAGTGAGGGTCACAGTAATCAGCCCCAGCATTTT. Protein: CASSEGHSNQPQHF.

This clone has just a few counts. J is TRBJ2-3 and V is TRBV27; 7 bases match TRBD1. Trimming removed 6 bases from V and 0 bases from J; junction bases left unmatched: 3. The germline V gene has CDR1 MNHEY and CDR2 SMNVEV (reference sequence). The CDR3 loop spans 14 amino acids. The CDR3 sequence is CASRDRVSTDTQYF. The CDR3 nucleotides read TGTGCCAGCAGAGACAGGGTGAGCACAGATACGCAGTATTTT.

Worth noting for this clone: This CDR3 is also generated by other DNA sequences in the sample. The chain has TRBV19 and TRBJ2-5, with TRBD1 identical over 7 bases. The CDR3 consists of 14 residues. The trim removed 5 bases at V and 0 bases at J, leaving 3 bases unmatched. The germline V gene has CDR1 LNHDA and CDR2 SQIVND (reference sequence). Here the CDR3 reads CASSRDRDQETQYF. Here the CDR3 DNA reads TGTGCCAGTAGTCGCGACAGGGACCAAGAGACCCAGTACTTC.

This clone was detected only once. The V call is TRBV5-6, the J call TRBJ2-5, with 9 bases fitting TRBD2. The germline CDR1 and CDR2 sequences are SGHDT and YYEEEE. The CDR3 consists of 16 residues. The junction had 8 bases not matched to a gene; V was cut back by 3 bases and J by 2 bases. The CDR3 protein is CASSSPRREGQETQYF. The DNA for the CDR3 is TGTGCCAGCAGCTCCCCGAGGCGGGAGGGACAAGAGACCCAGTACTTC.

The chain is built from TRBV6-5 and TRBJ2-2; tentative D call: TRBD1 (5 bases). V lost 6 bases, J lost 6 bases, and 17 bases lay in between. CDR1 and CDR2 (germline): MNHEY, SVGAGI. The CDR3 extends over 15 amino acids. The CDR3 sequence is CASRVGPQGPGELFF. The CDR3 DNA reads TGTGCCAGCAGGGTCGGGCCCCAGGGTCCCGGGGAGCTGTTTTTT.

V usage is TRBV19 and J usage is TRBJ1-2; no clear D. The CDR3 runs to 12 residues. Germline assignment: CDR1 LNHDA and CDR2 SQIVND (reference sequence). The V end was cut by 3 bases, the J end by 8 bases, with 10 bases between. The CDR3 loop is CASSMKGWGYTF. The CDR3 DNA reads as TGTGCCAGTAGTATGAAGGGTTGGGGCTACACCTTC.

The V call is TRBV7-9, the J call TRBJ2-5; no reliable D call. The germline V gene encodes CDR1 SEHNR and CDR2 FQNEAQ (reference sequence). This CDR3 contains 14 residues. Trimming took 0 bases from V and 5 from J, leaving 10 bases between them. The CDR3 DNA reads as TGTGCCAGCAGCTTAGCGATCGGCAGGGAGACCCAGTACTTC. It specifies CASSLAIGRETQYF.

The gene calls are TRBV4-1 and TRBJ2-2; no clear D. Between the trimmed V and J ends, which lost 3 bases and 0 bases, there was a span of 17 bases. The germline V gene has CDR1 MGHRA and CDR2 YSYEKL. This CDR3 contains 18 residues. As DNA, the CDR3 is TGCGCCAGCAGCCACCTACAGAGACGAGAGACGAACACCGGGGAGCTGTTTTTT. Translated, it gives CASSHLQRRETNTGELFF.

The rearrangement uses TRBV29-1 and TRBJ2-1; 8 nucleotides match TRBD1. The CDR3 is 14 amino acids. Germline loops: CDR1 SQVTM, CDR2 ANQGSEA. Written as DNA, the CDR3 is TGCTGCATTAGAATTGGGCAGGGGGCCGATGAGCAGTTCTTC. Protein product: CCIRIGQGADEQFF.

The V call is TRBV6-1, the J call TRBJ1-1; D may be TRBD1 (5 bases). The ends were cut back, 8 bases at V and 1 base at J, with 14 bases in the middle. CDR3 length: 14 amino acids. Looked up from germline, CDR1 is MNHNS and CDR2 is SASEGT. DNA of the CDR3: TGTGCCAGCCAGGGTTGGAGTTCGAACACTGAAGCTTTCTTT. This translates into CASQGWSSNTEAFF.

Only one count was recorded for this clone. V is TRBV19 and J is TRBJ2-7; the D gene is possibly TRBD1 (6 bases). Trimming stripped 5 bases from V and 6 bases from J, with 20 bases between. The CDR3 runs to 15 residues. The germline V gene encodes CDR1 LNHDA and CDR2 SQIVND (reference sequence). CDR3 sequence: CASSPYRDPVSEQYF. Written as DNA, the CDR3 is TGTGCCAGTAGTCCGTACAGGGATCCCGTCTCCGAGCAGTACTTC. Drawing the rest from reference TRBV19 and TRBJ2-7, the complete variable domain is DGGITQSPKYLFRKEGQNVTLSCEQNLNHDAMYWYRQDPGQGLRLIYYSQIVNDFQKGDIAEGYSVSREKKESFPLTVTSAQKNPTAFYLCASSPYRDPVSEQYFGPGTRLTVT.

The J gene is TRBJ1-6, the V gene TRBV6-5, with D uncertain. The CDR3 contains 14 residues. V gave up 4 bases and J gave up 8 bases, with 12 bases separating them. CDR1 MNHEY and CDR2 SVGAGI come from the germline V gene. The CDR3 here is CASSSGIWYSPLHF. The CDR3 DNA is TGTGCCAGCAGTTCCGGGATTTGGTATTCACCCCTCCACTTT.

The V call is TRBV6-5, the J call TRBJ1-5, with D possibly matching TRBD1 (6 bases). This CDR3 is 15 amino acids long. V was pared by 5 bases and J by 0 bases, with 11 bases between. Germline-derived CDR1 and CDR2 are MNHEY and SVGAGI. CDR3 sequence (DNA): TGTGCCAGCAGTCAACAGGGATATAGCAATCAGCCCCAGCATTTT. Residues: CASSQQGYSNQPQHF.

The chain couples TRBV5-4 to TRBJ2-7; D is possibly TRBD1 or TRBD2 (5 bases each). Trimming pared 5 bases from V and 7 bases from J, leaving 13 bases between. The germline V gene has CDR1 SGHNT and CDR2 YYREEE (reference sequence). This CDR3 is 12 amino acids long. CDR3 amino acids: CASRQDSLEQYF. The CDR3 DNA sequence: TGTGCCAGCAGACAGGACTCCCTGGAGCAGTACTTC.